This passage covers 8 T cell receptor beta chains from one sample sequenced in a study of OX40 agonist ivuxolimab in advanced cancers. The protocol was immunoSEQ multiplex PCR, while the TCRdb copy is restricted to in-frame clones and leaves out a portion. Counted here are 70,000 to 80,000 clones, approximately 94% occurring once; the ten biggest clones make up approximately 14%. This sample comprised CD4+ or CD8+ T cells sorted from blood, obtained in a trial of the OX40 agonist ivuxolimab. These TCRs come from an adult with an advanced solid tumor such as melanoma, head and neck, liver or kidney cancer.

The CDR3 protein is CASSSDRGPYYGYTF. The DNA of the CDR3 is TGTGCCAGCAGTTCCGACAGGGGGCCCTACTATGGCTACACCTTC. This sequence joins TRBV6-5 and TRBJ1-2; the match to TRBD1 covers 10 bases. In germline, CDR1 is MNHEY, CDR2 SVGAGI. V trimming: 4 bases; J trimming: 3 bases; junction bases outside the gene matches: 5. This CDR3 comprises 15 residues.

This CDR3 reads CATSRDSASGGYEQYF. In DNA form, the CDR3 reads TGTGCCACCAGCAGAGATTCGGCTAGCGGGGGGTACGAGCAGTACTTC. The chain couples TRBV15 to TRBJ2-7, with TRBD2 identical over 11 bases. The CDR3 runs to 16 residues. The germline V gene encodes CDR1 LNHNV and CDR2 YYDKDF (reference sequence). V trimming: 0 bases; J trimming: 4 bases; junction bases outside the gene matches: 5.

The rearrangement links TRBV18 to TRBJ2-7; 7 bases agree with TRBD1. The ends lost 3 bases at V and 0 bases at J; junction bases unmatched: 2. CDR3 length: 14 residues. CDR1 is KGHSH and CDR2 is LQKENI in the germline V gene. The CDR3 reads CASSPDRYSYEQYF. The CDR3 DNA follows: TGTGCCAGCTCACCGGACAGGTACTCCTACGAGCAGTACTTC.

V is TRBV25-1 and J is TRBJ1-1; tentative D call: TRBD1 (5 bases). V dropped 4 bases and J dropped 0 bases, with 9 bases sitting between them. This CDR3 contains 14 residues. CDR1 and CDR2 (germline): MGHDK, SYGVNS. The CDR3 coding sequence is TGTGCCAGCAGTGCGAGGGGCTTGAACACTGAAGCTTTCTTT. It codes for CASSARGLNTEAFF.

The chain links TRBV27 to TRBJ1-2; D remains ambiguous. V was pared by 5 bases and J by 5 bases, with 15 bases between. CDR3 length: 14 residues. Looked up from germline, CDR1 is MNHEY and CDR2 is SMNVEV (reference sequence). The DNA for the CDR3 is TGTGCCAGCAGTCTGGGAGGAGATCCTTATGGCTACACCTTC. It specifies CASSLGGDPYGYTF.

The chain couples TRBV4-3 to TRBJ2-1; a possible D gene is TRBD2 (6 bases). CDR1 and CDR2 (germline): LGHNA, YSLEER. The V gene lost 3 bases and the J gene lost 8 bases, with 17 bases spanning the gap. The CDR3 sequence is 15 residues long. The CDR3 DNA is TGCGCCAGCAGCCATTTCGGCGGGATTAGGGATGAGCAGTTCTTC. Translation: CASSHFGGIRDEQFF.

The chain is built from TRBV2 and TRBJ1-2, with a weak D call TRBD1 (6 bases). V was trimmed by 3 bases and J by 6 bases, leaving 8 bases between them. The CDR3 consists of 12 residues. Looked up from germline, CDR1 is SNHLY and CDR2 is FYNNEI. DNA of the CDR3: TGTGCCAGCAGTGAGCCAGGGGATGGCTACACCTTC. Encoded protein: CASSEPGDGYTF.

The CDR3 loop is CASSQGGASGSSYEQYF. The CDR3 bases are TGCGCCAGCAGCCAAGGGGGGGCTAGCGGAAGCTCCTACGAGCAGTACTTC. This sequence joins TRBV4-1 and TRBJ2-7; D is possibly TRBD2 (7 bases). Trimming took off 1 base at V and 0 bases at J, with 16 bases between the two ends. The CDR3 sequence is 17 residues long. Germline CDR1 MGHRA, CDR2 YSYEKL.